This is a list of T cell receptor beta chains from one sample in a study of T cells in Graves' hyperthyroidism and ophthalmopathy. TCRdb passed the multiplex PCR reads through MiXCR, listing each CDR3 protein once. The repertoire has about 560,000 distinct CDR3 sequences, around 14% of them found once; the top ten carry under 8%. The sequencing sample was made of blood. All receptors derive from a woman between 25 and 40 years old with Graves' hyperthyroidism. CDR3s include the opening cysteine and the closing phenylalanine or tryptophan. The D gene is left open where the match is weak. Not every row has a clone size; where given, it reads once, few, many or a size class.

v_call	j_call	clone_size	d_call	cdr3_aa	cdr3_nt
TRBV6-1	TRBJ2-2	.	.	CASIGPYTGELFF	TGTGCCAGCATTGGACCTTACACCGGGGAGCTGTTTTTT
TRBV30	TRBJ2-3	few	.	CAWSVPRIHTDTQYF	TGTGCCTGGAGTGTACCGAGGATACACACAGATACGCAGTATTTT
TRBV20-1	TRBJ2-7	.	.	CSARELAGGIHEQYF	TGCAGTGCTAGAGAGCTTGCCGGGGGCATCCACGAGCAGTACTTC
TRBV5-1	TRBJ2-7	.	TRBD2	CASSLTSGRYYEQYF	TGCGCCAGCAGCTTGACTAGCGGGAGGTACTACGAGCAGTACTTC
TRBV12-3/TRBV12-4	TRBJ2-1	many	TRBD2	CASSLSSGNHNEQFF	TGTGCCAGCAGTTTGAGTAGCGGGAATCACAATGAGCAGTTCTTC
TRBV9	TRBJ2-7	.	.	CASSVDAATYEQYF	TGTGCCAGCAGCGTCGATGCGGCTACCTACGAGCAGTACTTC
TRBV29-1	TRBJ2-2	many	TRBD2	CSVGLAGGAGELFF	TGCAGCGTCGGGTTAGCGGGAGGGGCCGGGGAGCTGTTTTTT
TRBV29-1	TRBJ1-1	many	.	CSVVSPGGGRTEAFF	TGCAGCGTTGTCTCCCCGGGGGGCGGGAGGACTGAAGCTTTCTTT
TRBV30	TRBJ1-2	many	.	CAWSFAYGYTF	TGTGCCTGGAGTTTTGCGTATGGCTACACCTTC
TRBV6-1	TRBJ2-7	few	TRBD2	CASSEVTGTSVYEQYF	TGTGCCAGCAGTGAGGTGACCGGGACTAGCGTGTACGAGCAGTACTTC
TRBV19	TRBJ2-4	.	.	CASGPPRDSPRNIQYF	TGTGCCAGTGGGCCCCCCCGGGACTCGCCTCGGAACATTCAGTACTTC
TRBV20-1	TRBJ2-7	many	TRBD1	CSAGSGTGEYEQYF	TGCAGTGCTGGTTCCGGGACAGGGGAGTACGAGCAGTACTTC
TRBV29-1	TRBJ2-2	many	.	CSAEARRWSGELFF	TGCAGCGCGGAGGCTAGGAGGTGGTCCGGGGAGCTGTTTTTT
TRBV5-1	TRBJ2-2	few	.	CASSGPTTNTGELFF	TGCGCCAGCAGCGGCCCGACCACGAACACCGGGGAGCTGTTTTTT
TRBV28	TRBJ1-4	many	.	CASSLCQCRTPDEKLFF	TGTGCCAGCAGTTTATGCCAGTGTAGGACACCAGATGAAAAACTGTTTTTT
TRBV30	TRBJ1-1	many	.	CAWSAQNTEAFF	TGTGCCTGGAGTGCCCAAAACACTGAAGCTTTCTTT
TRBV6-2/TRBV6-3	TRBJ2-1	.	TRBD2	CASSILTSGEQFF	TGTGCCAGCAGCATCCTAACTAGCGGAGAGCAGTTCTTC
TRBV19	TRBJ1-4	.	.	CASSIRTENEKLFF	TGTGCCAGTAGTATTCGGACGGAAAATGAAAAACTGTTTTTT
TRBV28	TRBJ2-1	many	.	CATTGLGESHNEQFF	TGTGCCACCACAGGGTTGGGGGAGTCCCACAATGAGCAGTTCTTC
TRBV5-6	TRBJ2-7	few	.	CASSREPGYEQYF	TGTGCCAGCAGTCGGGAACCCGGCTACGAGCAGTACTTC
TRBV5-1	TRBJ2-7	.	.	CASSLALANRSYEQYF	TGCGCCAGCAGCTTGGCGCTAGCAAATCGTTCCTACGAGCAGTACTTC
TRBV18	TRBJ1-4	many	.	CASSPTGPDEKLFF	TGTGCCAGCTCACCAACAGGGCCTGATGAAAAACTGTTTTTT
TRBV20-1	TRBJ1-6	few	TRBD1	CSARGTTGTVTSLLHF	TGCAGTGCTAGGGGGACCACCGGGACAGTAACTTCACTCCTCCACTTT
TRBV6-6	TRBJ2-3	few	TRBD1	CASSYSILPDRVDTQYF	TGTGCCAGCAGTTACTCGATTCTTCCAGACAGGGTTGATACGCAGTATTTT
TRBV27	TRBJ2-7	.	.	CASSLAPFYEQYF	TGTGCCAGCAGTTTAGCGCCCTTCTACGAGCAGTACTTC
TRBV30	TRBJ1-4	many	.	CAWSRTHAEKLFF	TGTGCCTGGAGTAGGACCCATGCCGAAAAACTGTTTTTT
TRBV11-2	TRBJ2-4	.	TRBD2	CASSLDRGVLLAKNIQYF	TGTGCCAGCAGCTTAGATCGGGGGGTTCTACTAGCCAAAAACATTCAGTACTTC
TRBV5-4	TRBJ2-7	.	TRBD2	CASSLVALAGGLPYEQYF	TGTGCCAGCAGCTTGGTAGCTTTAGCGGGAGGGCTCCCCTACGAGCAGTACTTC
TRBV20-1	TRBJ2-1	few	.	CSAPPGLPEGNEQFF	TGCAGTGCACCGCCCGGACTACCGGAAGGAAATGAGCAGTTCTTC
TRBV6-2/TRBV6-3	TRBJ2-7	many	.	CASSYDLRYGYEQYF	TGTGCCAGCAGTTACGACCTGAGATATGGTTACGAGCAGTACTTC
TRBV3-1	TRBJ1-2	many	TRBD1	CASSQDAGRGIGYTF	TGTGCCAGCAGCCAAGACGCTGGCAGGGGGATTGGCTACACCTTC
TRBV9	TRBJ2-7	few	TRBD1	CASSVAGTGFHEQYF	TGTGCCAGCAGCGTAGCAGGGACAGGGTTCCACGAGCAGTACTTC
TRBV30	TRBJ2-7	many	.	CAWSGGTNPYEQYF	TGTGCCTGGAGCGGCGGGACCAACCCCTACGAGCAGTACTTC
TRBV11-2	TRBJ2-7	many	TRBD1	CASSSLRTGGPEQYF	TGTGCCAGCAGCTCCCTGCGGACAGGGGGCCCCGAGCAGTACTTC
TRBV15	TRBJ1-2	many	.	CATSSTERGAPIGYTF	TGTGCCACCAGCAGCACCGAGAGGGGGGCCCCTATCGGCTACACCTTC
TRBV4-1	TRBJ1-2	.	.	CASSQEGQGDYGYTF	TGCGCCAGCAGCCAAGAAGGGCAGGGTGACTATGGCTACACCTTC
TRBV10-3	TRBJ1-1	few	.	CAISELGVEAFF	TGTGCCATCAGTGAGCTCGGGGTTGAAGCTTTCTTT
TRBV15	TRBJ2-7	.	.	CATSRDLGDEQYF	TGTGCCACCAGCAGAGATCTCGGGGACGAGCAGTACTTC
TRBV12-3/TRBV12-4	TRBJ2-7	many	.	CASSLGAHEQYF	TGTGCCAGCAGCCTCGGGGCCCACGAGCAGTACTTC
TRBV28	TRBJ2-1	.	TRBD2	CASSEIGLADGEQFF	TGTGCCAGCAGCGAAATTGGACTAGCGGATGGTGAGCAGTTCTTC
TRBV11-2	TRBJ2-1	many	TRBD1	CASSVRDRTHNEQFF	TGTGCCAGCAGCGTCCGGGACAGGACCCACAATGAGCAGTTCTTC
TRBV7-9	TRBJ2-5	few	.	CASNVGGAQETQYF	TGTGCCAGCAACGTAGGGGGGGCTCAAGAGACCCAGTACTTC
TRBV7-8	TRBJ1-5	.	.	CASSLGGGPEQPQHF	TGTGCCAGCAGCTTGGGTGGGGGCCCAGAGCAGCCCCAGCATTTT
TRBV5-1	TRBJ2-3	few	TRBD2	CASSLRAGGPLDTQYF	TGCGCCAGCAGCTTGAGAGCGGGAGGGCCTTTAGATACGCAGTATTTT
TRBV6-5	TRBJ2-1	.	TRBD2	CASSYTGLAGHNNEQFF	TGTGCCAGCAGTTACACAGGACTAGCGGGGCATAACAATGAGCAGTTCTTC
TRBV3-1	TRBJ2-2	few	TRBD2	CASSLLLAGATGELFF	TGTGCCAGCAGCCTCCTTCTAGCGGGAGCCACCGGGGAGCTGTTTTTT
TRBV7-8	TRBJ2-1	once	TRBD2	CASSFSLGIWGSGRKYNEQFF	TGTGCCAGCAGCTTTTCCTTAGGGATTTGGGGAAGCGGGAGGAAGTACAATGAGCAGTTCTTC
TRBV28	TRBJ1-3	.	TRBD1	CASSSGGFSGNTIYF	TGTGCCAGCAGTTCAGGGGGGTTTTCTGGAAACACCATATATTTT
TRBV20-1	TRBJ2-3	many	.	CSARPSDALDTQYF	TGCAGTGCTAGACCATCGGACGCTTTAGATACGCAGTATTTT
TRBV5-1	TRBJ2-1	few	TRBD2	CASSFSLAGDINEQFF	TGCGCCAGCAGCTTCTCACTAGCGGGAGATATCAATGAGCAGTTCTTC
TRBV20-1	TRBJ2-7	.	.	CAMYREGSYEQYF	TGCGCTATGTACCGTGAGGGATCCTACGAGCAGTACTTC
TRBV28	TRBJ2-1	many	TRBD2	CASSPSLVLAGSNEQFF	TGTGCCAGCAGTCCATCCCTCGTGCTAGCGGGATCCAATGAGCAGTTCTTC
TRBV5-1	TRBJ2-7	many	TRBD2	CASRNPSSGSSYEQYF	TGCGCCAGCAGGAACCCATCTAGCGGGAGCTCCTACGAGCAGTACTTC
TRBV24-1	TRBJ2-5	few	.	CATSDFRQQETQYF	TGTGCCACCAGTGATTTCCGACAGCAAGAGACCCAGTACTTC
TRBV12-3/TRBV12-4	TRBJ2-1	many	TRBD2	CASRPRTSGRAMYNEQFF	TGTGCCAGCAGACCAAGGACTAGCGGGAGGGCCATGTACAATGAGCAGTTCTTC